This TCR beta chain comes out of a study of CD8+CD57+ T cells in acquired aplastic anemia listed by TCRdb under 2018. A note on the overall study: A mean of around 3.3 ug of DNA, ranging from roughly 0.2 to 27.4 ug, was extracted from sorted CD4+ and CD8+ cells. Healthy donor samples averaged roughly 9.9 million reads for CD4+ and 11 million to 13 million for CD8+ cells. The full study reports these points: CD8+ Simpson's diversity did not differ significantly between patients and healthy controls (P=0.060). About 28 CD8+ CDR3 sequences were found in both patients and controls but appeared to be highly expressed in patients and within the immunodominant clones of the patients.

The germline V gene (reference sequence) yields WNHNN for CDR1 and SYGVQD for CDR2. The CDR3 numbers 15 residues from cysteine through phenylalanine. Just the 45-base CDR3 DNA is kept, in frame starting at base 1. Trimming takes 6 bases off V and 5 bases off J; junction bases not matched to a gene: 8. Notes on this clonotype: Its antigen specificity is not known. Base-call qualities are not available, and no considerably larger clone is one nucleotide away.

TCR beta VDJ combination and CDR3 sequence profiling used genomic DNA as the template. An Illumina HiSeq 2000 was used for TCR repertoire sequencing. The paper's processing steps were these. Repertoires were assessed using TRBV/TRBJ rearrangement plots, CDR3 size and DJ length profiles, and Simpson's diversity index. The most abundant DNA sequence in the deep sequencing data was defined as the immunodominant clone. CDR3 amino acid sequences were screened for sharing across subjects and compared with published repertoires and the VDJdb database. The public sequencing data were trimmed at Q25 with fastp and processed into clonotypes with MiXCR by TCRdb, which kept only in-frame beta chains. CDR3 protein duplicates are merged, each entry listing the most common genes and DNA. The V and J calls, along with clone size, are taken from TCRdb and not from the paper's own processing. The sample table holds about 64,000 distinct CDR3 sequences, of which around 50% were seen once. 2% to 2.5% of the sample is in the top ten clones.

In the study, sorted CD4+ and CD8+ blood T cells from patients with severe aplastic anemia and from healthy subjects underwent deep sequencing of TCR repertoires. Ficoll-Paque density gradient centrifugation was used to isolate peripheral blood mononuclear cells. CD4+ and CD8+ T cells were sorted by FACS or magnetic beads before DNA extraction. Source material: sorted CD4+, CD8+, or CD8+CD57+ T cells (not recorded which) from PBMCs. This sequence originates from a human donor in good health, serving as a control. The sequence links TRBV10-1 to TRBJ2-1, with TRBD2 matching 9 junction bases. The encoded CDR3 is CASRDTSGPNNEQFF. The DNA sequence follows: TGCGCCAGCAGGGACACTAGCGGGCCCAACAATGAGCAGTTCTTC.